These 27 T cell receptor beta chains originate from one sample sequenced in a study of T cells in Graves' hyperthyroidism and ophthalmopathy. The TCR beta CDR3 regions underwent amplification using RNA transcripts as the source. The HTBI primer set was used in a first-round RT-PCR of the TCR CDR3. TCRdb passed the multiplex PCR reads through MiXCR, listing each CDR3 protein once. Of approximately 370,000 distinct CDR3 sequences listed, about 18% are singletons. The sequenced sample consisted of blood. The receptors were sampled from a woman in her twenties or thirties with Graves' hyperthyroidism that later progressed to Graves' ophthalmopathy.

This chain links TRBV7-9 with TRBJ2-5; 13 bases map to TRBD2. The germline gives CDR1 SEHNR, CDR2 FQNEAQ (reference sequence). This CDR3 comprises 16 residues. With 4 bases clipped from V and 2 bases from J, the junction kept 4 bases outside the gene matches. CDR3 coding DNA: TGTGCCAGCAGCTCCCCGGGACTAGCGGGACAAGAGACCCAGTACTTC. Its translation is CASSSPGLAGQETQYF.

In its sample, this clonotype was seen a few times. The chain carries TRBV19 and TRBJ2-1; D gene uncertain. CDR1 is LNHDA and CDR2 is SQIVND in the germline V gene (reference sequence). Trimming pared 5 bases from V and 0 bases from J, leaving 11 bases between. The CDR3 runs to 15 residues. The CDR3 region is CASSADESSYNEQFF. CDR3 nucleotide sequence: TGTGCCAGTAGTGCGGACGAGAGCTCCTACAATGAGCAGTTCTTC.

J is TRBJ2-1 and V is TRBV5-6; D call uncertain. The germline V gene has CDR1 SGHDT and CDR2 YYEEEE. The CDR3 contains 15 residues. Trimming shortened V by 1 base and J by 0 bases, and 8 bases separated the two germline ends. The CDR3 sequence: CASSLMALSYNEQFF. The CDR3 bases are TGTGCCAGCAGCTTGATGGCACTCTCCTACAATGAGCAGTTCTTC.

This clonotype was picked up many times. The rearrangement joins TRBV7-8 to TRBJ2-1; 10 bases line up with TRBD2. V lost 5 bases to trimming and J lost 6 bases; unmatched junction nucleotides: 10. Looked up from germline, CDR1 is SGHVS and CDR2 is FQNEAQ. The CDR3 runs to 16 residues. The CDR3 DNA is TGTGCCAGCAGCCCAAAACTAGCGGGAAGTTTCAATGAGCAGTTCTTC. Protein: CASSPKLAGSFNEQFF.

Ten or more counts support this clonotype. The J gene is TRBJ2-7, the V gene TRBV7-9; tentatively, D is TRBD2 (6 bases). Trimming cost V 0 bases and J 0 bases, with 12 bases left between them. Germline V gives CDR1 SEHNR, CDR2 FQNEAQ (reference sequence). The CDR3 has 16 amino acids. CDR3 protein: CASSLAGQGGSYEQYF. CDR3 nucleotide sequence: TGTGCCAGCAGCTTAGCAGGGCAGGGAGGCTCCTACGAGCAGTACTTC.

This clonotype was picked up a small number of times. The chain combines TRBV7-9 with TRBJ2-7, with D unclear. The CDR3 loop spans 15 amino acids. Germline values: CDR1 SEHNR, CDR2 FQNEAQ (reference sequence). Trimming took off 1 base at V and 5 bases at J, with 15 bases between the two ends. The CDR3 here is CASSLGFGLAHEQYF. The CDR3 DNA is TGTGCCAGCAGCTTAGGTTTCGGCTTAGCACACGAGCAGTACTTC. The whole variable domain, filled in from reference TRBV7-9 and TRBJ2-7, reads DTGVSQNPRHKITKRGQNVTFRCDPISEHNRLYWYRQTLGQGPEFLTYFQNEAQLEKSRLLSDRFSAERPKGSFSTLEIQRTEQGDSAMYLCASSLGFGLAHEQYFGPGTRLTVT.

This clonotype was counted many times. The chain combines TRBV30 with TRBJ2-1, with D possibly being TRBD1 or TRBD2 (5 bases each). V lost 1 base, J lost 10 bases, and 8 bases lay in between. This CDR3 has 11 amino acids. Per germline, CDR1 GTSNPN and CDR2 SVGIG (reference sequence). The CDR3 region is CAWSGDHEQFF. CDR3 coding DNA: TGTGCCTGGAGTGGGGACCACGAGCAGTTCTTC.

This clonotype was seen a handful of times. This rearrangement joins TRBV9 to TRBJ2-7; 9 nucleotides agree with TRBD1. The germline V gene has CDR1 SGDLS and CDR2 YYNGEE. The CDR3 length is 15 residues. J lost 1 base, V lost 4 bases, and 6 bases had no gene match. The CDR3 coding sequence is TGTGCCAGCAGCAGTGGACAGGGGCTTTCCTACGAGCAGTACTTC. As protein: CASSSGQGLSYEQYF. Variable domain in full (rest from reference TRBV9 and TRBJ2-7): DSGVTQTPKHLITATGQRVTLRCSPRSGDLSVYWYQQSLDQGLQFLIQYYNGEERAKGNILERFSAQQFPDLHSELNLSSLELGDSALYFCASSSGQGLSYEQYFGPGTRLTVT.

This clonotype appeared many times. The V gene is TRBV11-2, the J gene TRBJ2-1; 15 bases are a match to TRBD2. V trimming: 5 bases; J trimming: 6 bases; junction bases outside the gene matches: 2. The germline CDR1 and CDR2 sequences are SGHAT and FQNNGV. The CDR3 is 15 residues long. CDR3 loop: CASSRTSGGANEQFF. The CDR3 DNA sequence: TGTGCCAGCAGCCGGACTAGCGGGGGGGCCAATGAGCAGTTCTTC.

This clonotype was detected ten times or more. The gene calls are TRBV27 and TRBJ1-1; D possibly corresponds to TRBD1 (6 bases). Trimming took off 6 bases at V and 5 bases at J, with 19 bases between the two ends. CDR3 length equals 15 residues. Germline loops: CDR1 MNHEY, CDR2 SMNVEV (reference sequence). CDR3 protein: CASSRRGTGITEAFF. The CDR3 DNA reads TGTGCCAGCAGCCGGAGGGGGACGGGAATTACTGAAGCTTTCTTT.

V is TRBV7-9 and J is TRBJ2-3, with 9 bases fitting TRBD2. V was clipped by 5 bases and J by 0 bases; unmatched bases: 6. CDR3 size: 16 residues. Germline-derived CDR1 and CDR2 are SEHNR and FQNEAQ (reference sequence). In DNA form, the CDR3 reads TGTGCCAGCAGCATTAGCGGGGGAACTAGCACAGATACGCAGTATTTT. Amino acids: CASSISGGTSTDTQYF.

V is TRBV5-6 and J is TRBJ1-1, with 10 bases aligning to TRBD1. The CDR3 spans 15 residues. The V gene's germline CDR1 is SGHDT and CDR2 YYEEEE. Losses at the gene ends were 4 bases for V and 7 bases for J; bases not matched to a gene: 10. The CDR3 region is CASSKEDRGGREAFF. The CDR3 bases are TGTGCCAGCAGCAAGGAGGACAGGGGGGGACGTGAAGCTTTCTTT.

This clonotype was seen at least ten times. The CDR3 DNA reads as TGTGCCAGCAGCCACGGACAGGCGAATCAGCCCCAGCATTTT. Its translation is CASSHGQANQPQHF. V gene TRBV12-3 or TRBV12-4 combines with J gene TRBJ1-5, with 7 bases identical to TRBD1. The CDR3 spans 14 residues. The V segment lost 6 bases and the J segment 4 bases; nucleotides outside the gene matches: 6.

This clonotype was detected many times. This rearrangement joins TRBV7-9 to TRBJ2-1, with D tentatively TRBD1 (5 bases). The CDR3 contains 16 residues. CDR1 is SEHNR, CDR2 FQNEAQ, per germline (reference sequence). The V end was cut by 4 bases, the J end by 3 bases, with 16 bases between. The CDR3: CASSYPEGAVYNEQFF. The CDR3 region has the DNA TGTGCCAGCAGCTACCCGGAAGGGGCCGTCTACAATGAGCAGTTCTTC. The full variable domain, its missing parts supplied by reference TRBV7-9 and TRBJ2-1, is DTGVSQNPRHKITKRGQNVTFRCDPISEHNRLYWYRQTLGQGPEFLTYFQNEAQLEKSRLLSDRFSAERPKGSFSTLEIQRTEQGDSAMYLCASSYPEGAVYNEQFFGPGTRLTVL.

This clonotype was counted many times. The CDR3 coding sequence is TGTGCCAGCAGTAACTTCAACGGCTACACCTTC. This encodes CASSNFNGYTF. The rearrangement uses TRBV28 and TRBJ1-2; D remains ambiguous. Germline V gene data show CDR1 as MDHEN and CDR2 as SYDVKM. The CDR3 has 11 residues. V lost 5 bases and J lost 8, with 9 bases in between.

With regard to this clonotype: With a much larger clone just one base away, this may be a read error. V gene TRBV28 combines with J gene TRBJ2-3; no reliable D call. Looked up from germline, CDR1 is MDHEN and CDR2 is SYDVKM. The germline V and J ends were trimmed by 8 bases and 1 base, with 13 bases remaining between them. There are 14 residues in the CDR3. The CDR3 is CASGLPARTDTQYF. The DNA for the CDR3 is TGTGCCAGCGGCCTCCCGGCACGCACAGATACGCAGTATTTT.

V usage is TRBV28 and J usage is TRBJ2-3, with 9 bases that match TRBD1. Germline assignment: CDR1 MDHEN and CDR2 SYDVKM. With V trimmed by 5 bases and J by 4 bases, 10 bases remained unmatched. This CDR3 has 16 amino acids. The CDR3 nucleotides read TGTGCCAGCAGTCTCGCAGCGGACAGGGGTTCAGATACGCAGTATTTT. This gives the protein CASSLAADRGSDTQYF. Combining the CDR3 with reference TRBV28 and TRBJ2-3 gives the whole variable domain DVKVTQSSRYLVKRTGEKVFLECVQDMDHENMFWYRQDPGLGLRLIYFSYDVKMKEKGDIPEGYSVSREKKERFSLILESASTNQTSMYLCASSLAADRGSDTQYFGPGTRLTVL.

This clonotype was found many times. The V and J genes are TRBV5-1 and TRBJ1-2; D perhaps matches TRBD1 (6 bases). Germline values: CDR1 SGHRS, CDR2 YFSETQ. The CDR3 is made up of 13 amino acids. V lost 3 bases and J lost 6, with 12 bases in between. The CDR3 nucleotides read TGCGCCAGCAGCTCCTCACAGGGAAATGGCTACACCTTC. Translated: CASSSSQGNGYTF.

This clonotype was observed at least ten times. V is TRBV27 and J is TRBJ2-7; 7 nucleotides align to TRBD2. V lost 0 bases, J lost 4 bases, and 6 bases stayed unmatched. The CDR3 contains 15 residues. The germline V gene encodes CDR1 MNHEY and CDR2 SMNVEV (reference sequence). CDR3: CASSLSGEGAYEQYF. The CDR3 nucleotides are TGTGCCAGCAGTTTATCGGGGGAGGGAGCATACGAGCAGTACTTC.

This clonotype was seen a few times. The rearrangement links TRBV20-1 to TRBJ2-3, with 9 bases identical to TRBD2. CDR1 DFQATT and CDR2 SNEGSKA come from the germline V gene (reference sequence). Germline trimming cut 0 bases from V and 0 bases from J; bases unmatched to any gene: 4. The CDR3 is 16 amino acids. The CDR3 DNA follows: TGCAGTGCTAGAGATCTAGCGGGGACTAGCACAGATACGCAGTATTTT. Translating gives CSARDLAGTSTDTQYF.

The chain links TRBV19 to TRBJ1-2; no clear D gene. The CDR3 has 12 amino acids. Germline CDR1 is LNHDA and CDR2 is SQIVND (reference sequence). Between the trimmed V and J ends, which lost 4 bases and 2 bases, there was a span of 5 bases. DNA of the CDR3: TGTGCCAGTAGTACGAAAAACTATGGCTACACCTTC. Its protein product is CASSTKNYGYTF.

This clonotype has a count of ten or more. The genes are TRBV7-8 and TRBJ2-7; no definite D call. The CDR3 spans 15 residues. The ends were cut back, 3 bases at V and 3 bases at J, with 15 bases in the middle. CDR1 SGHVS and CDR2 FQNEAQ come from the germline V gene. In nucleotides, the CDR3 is TGTGCCAGCAGCTTCGACGTAACCTCTATCTACGAGCAGTACTTC. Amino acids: CASSFDVTSIYEQYF.

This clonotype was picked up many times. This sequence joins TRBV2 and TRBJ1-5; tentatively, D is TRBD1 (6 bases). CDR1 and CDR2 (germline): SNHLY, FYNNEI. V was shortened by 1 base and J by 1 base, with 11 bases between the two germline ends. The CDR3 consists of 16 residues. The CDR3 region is CASSEDRVRSNQPQHF. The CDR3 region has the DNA TGTGCCAGCAGTGAAGACAGGGTTAGAAGCAATCAGCCCCAGCATTTT.

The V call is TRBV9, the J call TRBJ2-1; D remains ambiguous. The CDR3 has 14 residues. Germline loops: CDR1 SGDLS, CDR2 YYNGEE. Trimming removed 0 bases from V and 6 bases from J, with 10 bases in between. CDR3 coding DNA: TGTGCCAGCAGCGTAGGATTGGACCTCAATGAGCAGTTCTTC. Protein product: CASSVGLDLNEQFF.

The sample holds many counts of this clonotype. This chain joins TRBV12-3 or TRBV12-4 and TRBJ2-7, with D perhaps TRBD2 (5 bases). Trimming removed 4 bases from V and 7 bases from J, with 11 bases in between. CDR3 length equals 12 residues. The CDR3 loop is CASSSGSKEQYF. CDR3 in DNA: TGTGCCAGCAGTTCGGGATCAAAGGAGCAGTACTTC.

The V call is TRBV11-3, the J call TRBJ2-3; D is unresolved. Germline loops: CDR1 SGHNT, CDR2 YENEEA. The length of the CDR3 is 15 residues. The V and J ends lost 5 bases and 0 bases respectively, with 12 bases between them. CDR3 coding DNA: TGTGCCAGCAGCCCCCACCAGATTAGCACAGATACGCAGTATTTT. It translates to CASSPHQISTDTQYF.

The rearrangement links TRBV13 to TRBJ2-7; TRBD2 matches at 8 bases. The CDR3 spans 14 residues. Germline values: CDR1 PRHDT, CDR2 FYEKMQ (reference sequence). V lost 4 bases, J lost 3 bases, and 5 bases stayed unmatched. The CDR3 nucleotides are TGTGCCAGCAGCTCTAGCGGGCGCCACTACGAGCAGTACTTC. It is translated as CASSSSGRHYEQYF.